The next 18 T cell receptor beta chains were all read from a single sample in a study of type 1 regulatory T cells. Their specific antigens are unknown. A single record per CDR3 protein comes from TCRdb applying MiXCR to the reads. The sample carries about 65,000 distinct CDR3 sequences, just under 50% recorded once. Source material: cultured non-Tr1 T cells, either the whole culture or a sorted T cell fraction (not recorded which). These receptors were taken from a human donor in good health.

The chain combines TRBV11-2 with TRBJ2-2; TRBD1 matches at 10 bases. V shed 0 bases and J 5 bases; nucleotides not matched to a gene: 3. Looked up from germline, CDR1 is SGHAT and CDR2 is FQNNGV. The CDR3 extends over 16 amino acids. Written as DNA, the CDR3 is TGTGCCAGCAGCTTAGATCGGACAGGGGGAACCGGGGAGCTGTTTTTT. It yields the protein CASSLDRTGGTGELFF.

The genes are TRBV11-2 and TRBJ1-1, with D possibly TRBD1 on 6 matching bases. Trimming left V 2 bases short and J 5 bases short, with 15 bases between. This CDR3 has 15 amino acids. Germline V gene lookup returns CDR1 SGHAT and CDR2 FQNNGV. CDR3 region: CASSLNQAGETEAFF. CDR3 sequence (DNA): TGTGCCAGCAGCTTAAATCAGGCAGGGGAAACTGAAGCTTTCTTT.

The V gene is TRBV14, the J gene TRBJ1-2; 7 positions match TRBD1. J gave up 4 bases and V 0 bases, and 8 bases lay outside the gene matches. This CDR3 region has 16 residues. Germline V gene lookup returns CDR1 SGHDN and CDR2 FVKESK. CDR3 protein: CASSQDLRTGGYGYTF. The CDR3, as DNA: TGTGCCAGCAGCCAAGATTTAAGGACAGGCGGCTATGGCTACACCTTC.

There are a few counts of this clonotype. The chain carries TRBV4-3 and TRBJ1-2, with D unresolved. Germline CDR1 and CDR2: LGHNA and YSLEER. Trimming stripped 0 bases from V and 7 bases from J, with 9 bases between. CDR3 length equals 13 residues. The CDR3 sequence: CASSQDLQTGYTF. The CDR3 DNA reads TGCGCCAGCAGCCAAGACTTACAGACTGGCTACACCTTC.

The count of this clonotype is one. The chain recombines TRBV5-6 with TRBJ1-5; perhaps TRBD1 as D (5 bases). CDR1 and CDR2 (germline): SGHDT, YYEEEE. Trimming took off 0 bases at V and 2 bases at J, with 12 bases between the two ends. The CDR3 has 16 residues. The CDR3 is CASSLGPGVGNQPQHF. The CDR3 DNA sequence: TGTGCCAGCAGCTTGGGGCCGGGGGTTGGCAATCAGCCCCAGCATTTT.

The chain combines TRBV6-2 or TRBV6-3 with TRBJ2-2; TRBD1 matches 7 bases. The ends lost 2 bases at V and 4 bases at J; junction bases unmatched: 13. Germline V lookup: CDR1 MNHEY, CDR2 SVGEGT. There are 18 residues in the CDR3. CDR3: CASSYPTTGATGTGELFF. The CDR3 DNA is TGTGCCAGCAGTTACCCGACTACAGGGGCCACGGGCACCGGGGAGCTGTTTTTT.

The CDR3 DNA is TGTGCCAGCAGCTTAGCGCTCCGGGGGCGCGGAGAGACCCAGTACTTC. Amino acid sequence: CASSLALRGRGETQYF. This chain uses TRBV7-9 with TRBJ2-5; D tentatively fits TRBD1 or TRBD2 (6 bases each). The CDR3 is made up of 16 amino acids. V dropped 0 bases and J dropped 4 bases, with 15 bases sitting between them. Germline assignment: CDR1 SEHNR and CDR2 FQNEAQ (reference sequence).

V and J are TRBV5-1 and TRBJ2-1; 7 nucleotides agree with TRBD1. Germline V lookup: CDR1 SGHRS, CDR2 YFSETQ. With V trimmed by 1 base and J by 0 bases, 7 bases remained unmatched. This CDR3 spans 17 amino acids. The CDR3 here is CASSLSGTVSSYNEQFF. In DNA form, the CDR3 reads TGCGCCAGCAGCTTGTCCGGGACAGTTAGCTCCTACAATGAGCAGTTCTTC.

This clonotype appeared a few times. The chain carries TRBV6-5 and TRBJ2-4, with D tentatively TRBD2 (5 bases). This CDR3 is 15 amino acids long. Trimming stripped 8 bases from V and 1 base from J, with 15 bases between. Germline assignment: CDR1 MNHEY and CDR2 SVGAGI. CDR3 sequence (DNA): TGTGCCAGCGGTCGGGGAATGGGTGCCAAAAACATTCAGTACTTC. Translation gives CASGRGMGAKNIQYF.

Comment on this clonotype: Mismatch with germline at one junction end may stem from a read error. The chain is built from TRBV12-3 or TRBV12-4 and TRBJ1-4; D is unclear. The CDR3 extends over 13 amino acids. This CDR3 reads CAGSLRRVGKLFF. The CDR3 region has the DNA TGTGCCGGCAGTTTACGGCGTGTTGGAAAACTGTTTTTT.

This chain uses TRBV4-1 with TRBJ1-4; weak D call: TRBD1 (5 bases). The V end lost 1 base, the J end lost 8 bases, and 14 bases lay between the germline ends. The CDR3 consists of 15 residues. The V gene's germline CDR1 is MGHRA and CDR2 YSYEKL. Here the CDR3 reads CASSQATRGGEKLFF. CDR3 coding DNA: TGCGCCAGCAGCCAAGCGACAAGGGGTGGCGAAAAACTGTTTTTT.

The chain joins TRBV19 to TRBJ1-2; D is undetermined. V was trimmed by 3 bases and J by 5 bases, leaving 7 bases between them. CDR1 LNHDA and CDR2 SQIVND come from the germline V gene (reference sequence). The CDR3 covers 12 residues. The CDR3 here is CASSMQAYGYTF. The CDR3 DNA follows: TGTGCCAGTAGTATGCAGGCTTATGGCTACACCTTC.

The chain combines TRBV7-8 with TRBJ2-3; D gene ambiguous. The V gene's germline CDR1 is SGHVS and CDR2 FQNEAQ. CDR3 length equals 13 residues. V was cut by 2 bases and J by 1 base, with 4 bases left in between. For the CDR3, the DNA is TGTGCCAGCAGCTTAAAGGGCACAGATACGCAGTATTTT. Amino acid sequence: CASSLKGTDTQYF.

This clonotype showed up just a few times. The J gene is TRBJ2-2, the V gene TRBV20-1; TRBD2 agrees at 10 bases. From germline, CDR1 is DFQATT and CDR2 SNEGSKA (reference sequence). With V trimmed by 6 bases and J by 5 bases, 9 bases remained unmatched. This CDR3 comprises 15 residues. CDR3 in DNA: TGCAGTGCCCCCAGAGCGGGGGGGCTTACCGGGGAGCTGTTTTTT. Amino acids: CSAPRAGGLTGELFF.

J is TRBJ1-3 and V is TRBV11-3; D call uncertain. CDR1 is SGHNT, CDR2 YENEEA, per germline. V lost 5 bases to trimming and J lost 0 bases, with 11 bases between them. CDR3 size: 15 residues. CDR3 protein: CASSPDGTSGNTIYF. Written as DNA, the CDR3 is TGTGCCAGCAGCCCGGACGGAACCTCTGGAAACACCATATATTTT.

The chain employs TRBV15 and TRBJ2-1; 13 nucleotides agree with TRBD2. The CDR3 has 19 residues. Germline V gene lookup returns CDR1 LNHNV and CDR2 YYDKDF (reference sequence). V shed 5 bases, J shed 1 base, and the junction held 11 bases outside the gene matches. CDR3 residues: CATSSKLAGGPLSYNEQFF. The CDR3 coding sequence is TGTGCCACCAGCTCAAAACTAGCGGGGGGGCCTCTGTCCTACAATGAGCAGTTCTTC.

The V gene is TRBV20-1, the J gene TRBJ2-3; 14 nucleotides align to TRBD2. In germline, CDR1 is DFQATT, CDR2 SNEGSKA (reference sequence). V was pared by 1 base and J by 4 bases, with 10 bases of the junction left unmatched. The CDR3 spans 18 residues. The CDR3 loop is CSARVLGLAGGWADTQYF. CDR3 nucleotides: TGCAGTGCTAGAGTTCTCGGACTAGCGGGGGGCTGGGCAGATACGCAGTATTTT.

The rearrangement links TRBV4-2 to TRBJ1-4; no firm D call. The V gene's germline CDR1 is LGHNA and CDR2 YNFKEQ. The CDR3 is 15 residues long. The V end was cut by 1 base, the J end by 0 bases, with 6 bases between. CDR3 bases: TGTGCCAGCAGCCAAGTAGGAACAACTAATGAAAAACTGTTTTTT. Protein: CASSQVGTTNEKLFF.